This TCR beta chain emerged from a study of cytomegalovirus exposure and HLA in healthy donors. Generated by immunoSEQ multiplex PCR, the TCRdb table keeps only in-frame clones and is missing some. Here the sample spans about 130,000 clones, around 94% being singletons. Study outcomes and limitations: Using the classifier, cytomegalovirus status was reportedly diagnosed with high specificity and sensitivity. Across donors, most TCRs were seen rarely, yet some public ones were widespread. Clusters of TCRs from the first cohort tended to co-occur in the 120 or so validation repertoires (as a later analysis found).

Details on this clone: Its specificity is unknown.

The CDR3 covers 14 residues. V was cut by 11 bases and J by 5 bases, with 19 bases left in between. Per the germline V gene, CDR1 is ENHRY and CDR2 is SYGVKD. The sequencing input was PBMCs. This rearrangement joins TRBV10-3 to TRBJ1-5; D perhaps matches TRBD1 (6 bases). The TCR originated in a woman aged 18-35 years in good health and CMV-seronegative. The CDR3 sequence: CASRDRSPDQPQHF. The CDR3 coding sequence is TGTGCCTCACGAGACAGGTCGCCGGATCAGCCCCAGCATTTT.